This is a list of T cell receptor beta chains from one sample in a study of cytomegalovirus exposure and HLA in healthy donors. TCRdb's table, derived via immunoSEQ multiplex PCR, lists solely in-frame clones and lacks some. Seen here are around 180,000 clones, over 70% observed once, and the top ten hold more than 5.5%. The sample consisted of PBMCs. All receptors come from a man in his thirties or forties in good health and CMV-seropositive. Each CDR3 is given with its conserved first and last residue. A D gene is named only where the DNA matches it firmly. Where a row states a size, it is once, few, many or the class of an expanded clone; other rows omit it.

CDR3nt | CDR3aa | j_gene | d_gene | v_gene | abundance
TGTGCCAGCAGCCGGAGCGGGGCAGGGGGCTACACCTTC | CASSRSGAGGYTF | TRBJ1-2 | - | TRBV27 | -
TGTGCCAGCAGCCCCGGACAGGGATCCGGGGAGCTGTTTTTT | CASSPGQGSGELFF | TRBJ2-2 | TRBD1 | TRBV25-1 | few
TGTGCCAGCAGTCTAATGACAGGTTCCGTCGAGCAGTACTTC | CASSLMTGSVEQYF | TRBJ2-7 | - | TRBV28 | -
TGTGCCAGCAGAGGGGCAGGGGTTTCCTACGAGCAGTACTTC | CASRGAGVSYEQYF | TRBJ2-7 | - | TRBV6-5 | -
TGCAGTGCTAGTGGGACAGGGAGTCCGTTC | CSASGTGSPF | TRBJ2-7 | TRBD1 | TRBV20-1 | once
TGTGCCAGCAGGCCCGGGACAGGGGCATCATATGGCTACACCTTC | CASRPGTGASYGYTF | TRBJ1-2 | TRBD1 | TRBV6-1 | -
TGCGCCAGCAGCCAAGGGGGCGAGTACCAAGAGACCCAGTACTTC | CASSQGGEYQETQYF | TRBJ2-5 | - | TRBV4-1 | -
TGTGCCAGCAGCGTAGCTTCGCAAAGAAGCTTTTTGAATGAGCAGTTCTTC | CASSVASQRSFLNEQFF | TRBJ2-1 | - | TRBV9 | once
TGTGCAAGTCGCTTGGTTAGGGGCCGGGAGCTGTTTTTT | CASRLVRGRELFF | TRBJ2-2 | - | TRBV12-2 | -
TGTGCCAGCAGTGAGTCCGCAACTAATGAAAAACTGTTTTTT | CASSESATNEKLFF | TRBJ1-4 | - | TRBV6-1 | -
TGTGCCAGCAGCTCGAAGGGGCACCAGGGAGAGACCCAGTACTTC | CASSSKGHQGETQYF | TRBJ2-5 | - | TRBV5-8 | -
TGTGCCAGTAGTATAACGCAGGGGAGTGCTTTCTTT | CASSITQGSAFF | TRBJ1-1 | - | TRBV19 | -
TGTGCCACATCCGACAGTTCATCGAACTATGGCTACACCTTC | CATSDSSSNYGYTF | TRBJ1-2 | - | TRBV10-3 | -
TGTGCCAGTAGTGCGCAACCACTGGACAGAAAGGGTGGTAGTGACACTGAAGCTTTCTTT | CASSAQPLDRKGGSDTEAFF | TRBJ1-1 | - | TRBV19 | -
TGTGCCAGCAGTTTACTCCCAGGGGAGGGGGAAAAACTGTTTTTT | CASSLLPGEGEKLFF | TRBJ1-4 | - | TRBV28 | few
TGTGCCAGCAGCAATCAGGGGTTGAATACTAGCACAGATACGCAGTATTTT | CASSNQGLNTSTDTQYF | TRBJ2-3 | - | TRBV21-1 | -
TGCGCCAGCAGCTTGGTTGCCATGGACAGGGAAAAGGCCGGGGAGCTGTTTTTT | CASSLVAMDREKAGELFF | TRBJ2-2 | TRBD1 | TRBV5-1 | -
TGTGCCAGTAGTATTATAGGGGCGGGACGGAACACTGAAGCTTTCTTT | CASSIIGAGRNTEAFF | TRBJ1-1 | - | TRBV19 | -
TGTGCCAGCAGGGACAGGGTATCAGCTGAAGCTTTCTTT | CASRDRVSAEAFF | TRBJ1-1 | TRBD1 | TRBV6-5 | few
TGCGCCAGCTCTTTTACTAGCGGGCACACCGGGGAGCTGTTTTTT | CASSFTSGHTGELFF | TRBJ2-2 | TRBD2 | TRBV5-1 | -
TGTGCCAGCAGCTTAACGGTAGCGGGAGCTGAGCAGTTCTTC | CASSLTVAGAEQFF | TRBJ2-1 | TRBD2 | TRBV7-3 | -
TGTGCCAGCAAAACCAGGTTACTCAAAGACACCTCTGGAAACACCATATATTTT | CASKTRLLKDTSGNTIYF | TRBJ1-3 | - | TRBV2 | few
TGCGCCAGCAGCCAAGATGGGGTAGACAGGGTTGGGAACACTGAAGCTTTCTTT | CASSQDGVDRVGNTEAFF | TRBJ1-1 | TRBD1 | TRBV4-3 | -
TGTGCCTGGAGCGAAGGACAGGGCCCGTTCTACGAGCAGTACTTC | CAWSEGQGPFYEQYF | TRBJ2-7 | TRBD1 | TRBV30 | -
TGTGCCAGCAGTTTCTCAGGGGTAGGAAGGGAACGATGGAACACCGGGGAGCTGTTTTTT | CASSFSGVGRERWNTGELFF | TRBJ2-2 | - | TRBV28 | -
TGTGCCAGCAGCCAAGACGGGGGGGGCACAGATACGCAGTATTTT | CASSQDGGGTDTQYF | TRBJ2-3 | TRBD2 | TRBV14 | -
TGTGCCAGCAGCTCAGGACAGGGCCTGCGGAAGGCTGAAGCTTTCTTT | CASSSGQGLRKAEAFF | TRBJ1-1 | TRBD1 | TRBV7-2 | -
TGTGCCAGCAGACTTATCAGGGTCCAAGAGACCCAGTACTTC | CASRLIRVQETQYF | TRBJ2-5 | - | TRBV28 | -
TGTGCCAGCGACCCACTAACAAGGGGAGGGGGATCAGATACGCAGTATTTT | CASDPLTRGGGSDTQYF | TRBJ2-3 | - | TRBV2 | -
TGTGCCAGCAGCCAAGGGGGGACAGGTAATTCACCCCTCCACTTT | CASSQGGTGNSPLHF | TRBJ1-6 | TRBD1 | TRBV4-2 | -
TGCGCCAGCAGCTCCAAGCCCTACAATGAGCAGTTCTTC | CASSSKPYNEQFF | TRBJ2-1 | - | TRBV10-2 | -
TGTGCTAGTGGTGCGGGGAAATACAATGAGCAGTTCTTC | CASGAGKYNEQFF | TRBJ2-1 | - | TRBV12-5 | once
TGTGCCAGCAGCTCAGGGGTTGGCAGTTTGAACACTGAAGCTTTCTTT | CASSSGVGSLNTEAFF | TRBJ1-1 | - | TRBV11-2 | -
TGTGCCACCAGCAGAGTCGGGGAGACCCAGTACTTC | CATSRVGETQYF | TRBJ2-5 | - | TRBV15 | -
TGTGCCAGTAGTACACAGGGGGCAGGCCATTCACCCCTCCACTTT | CASSTQGAGHSPLHF | TRBJ1-6 | TRBD1 | TRBV19 | -
TGTGCCAGCAGTGAAGCGGGACTAGGATGGGATGTTTGCTTC | CASSEAGLGWDVCF | TRBJ2-7 | TRBD2 | TRBV6-1 | -
TGTGCCAGCAGTGTAGTGTGGCGGAGCTCCTACGAGCAGTACTTC | CASSVVWRSSYEQYF | TRBJ2-7 | - | TRBV6-1 | -
TGTGCCAGCAGCTTAATATGGTCGGCTAGCGGGGGAGATACGCAGTATTTT | CASSLIWSASGGDTQYF | TRBJ2-3 | TRBD2 | TRBV7-9 | -
TGTGCCAGCGGCGACGGGACAGGAAGACCCAATGAGCAGTTCTTC | CASGDGTGRPNEQFF | TRBJ2-1 | TRBD1 | TRBV9 | -
TGTGCCAGCAGCGACCGGGACAGGGGGCTTCGGGAGACCCAGTACTTC | CASSDRDRGLRETQYF | TRBJ2-5 | TRBD1 | TRBV9 | -
TGTGCCAGCAGCCCCGGGACAGGGGGGTACGAGCAGTACTTC | CASSPGTGGYEQYF | TRBJ2-7 | TRBD1 | TRBV27 | -
TGCGCCAGCAGCCAGGGACAGCTAAATCAGCCCCAGCATTTT | CASSQGQLNQPQHF | TRBJ1-5 | TRBD1 | TRBV4-1 | -
TGTGCCAGCTCACAACAGGGGGGGGACGATGGCTACACCTTC | CASSQQGGDDGYTF | TRBJ1-2 | TRBD1 | TRBV18 | -
TGTGCCAGCATGCCGGGACTAGCGGGAGCCCCGGCCCCAGACGATACGCAGTATTTT | CASMPGLAGAPAPDDTQYF | TRBJ2-3 | - | TRBV21-1 | few
TGCAGCGTTGGACAGGGAGCCTACACCGGGGAGCTGTTTTTT | CSVGQGAYTGELFF | TRBJ2-2 | TRBD1 | TRBV29-1 | once
TGTGCCAGTAGTAGTGTCCCGGGAGGCTACACCTTC | CASSSVPGGYTF | TRBJ1-2 | - | TRBV19 | -
TGTGCCAGCAGCCCCCGGGACAGGGGCTACGAGCAGTACTTC | CASSPRDRGYEQYF | TRBJ2-7 | TRBD1 | TRBV9 | -
TGCAGCGTTGTTGGGGGGGCGCGTACCGGGGAGCTGTTTTTT | CSVVGGARTGELFF | TRBJ2-2 | - | TRBV29-1 | -
TGTGCCAGCAGCCTTACGGGTAGCAATCAGCCCCAGCATTTT | CASSLTGSNQPQHF | TRBJ1-5 | - | TRBV5-4 | once
TGTGCCAGCACCCTGGTCCAGGGACTAGCGGTTTACGAGCAGTACTTC | CASTLVQGLAVYEQYF | TRBJ2-7 | TRBD2 | TRBV28 | -
TGTGCCAGCAGTGCGAAAAGACCGGGACTGCGGTACGAGCAGTACTTC | CASSAKRPGLRYEQYF | TRBJ2-7 | - | TRBV6-1 | -
TGTGCCAGCAGCATCGCCAGGGGTTACTCTGGGGCCAACGTCCTGACTTTC | CASSIARGYSGANVLTF | TRBJ2-6 | - | TRBV7-9 | once
TGTGCCAGCAGCTTCGGACAGCCCACAGATACGCAGTATTTT | CASSFGQPTDTQYF | TRBJ2-3 | - | TRBV7-2 | -
TGTGCCAGCAGCCCCCGGACTAGCGGCTACGAGCAGTACTTC | CASSPRTSGYEQYF | TRBJ2-7 | TRBD2 | TRBV7-6 | once
TGCGCCAGCAGTGAGCACGGACAGGAAAACATTCAGTACTTC | CASSEHGQENIQYF | TRBJ2-4 | TRBD1 | TRBV10-1 | once
TGTGCCAGCAGTTCACCCGGTTTAGCGGGTACCTACGAGCAGTACTTC | CASSSPGLAGTYEQYF | TRBJ2-7 | TRBD2 | TRBV6-5 | -
TGTGCCAGCAGCGTAGACATGAACACTGAAGCTTTCTTT | CASSVDMNTEAFF | TRBJ1-1 | - | TRBV9 | -
TGTGCCAGCAGCTGGGGACACTACGAGCAGTACTTC | CASSWGHYEQYF | TRBJ2-7 | - | TRBV7-8 | -
TGTGCCAGCAGTACGACAGGTCCTAGCAATCAGCCCCAGCATTTT | CASSTTGPSNQPQHF | TRBJ1-5 | - | TRBV6-6 | -